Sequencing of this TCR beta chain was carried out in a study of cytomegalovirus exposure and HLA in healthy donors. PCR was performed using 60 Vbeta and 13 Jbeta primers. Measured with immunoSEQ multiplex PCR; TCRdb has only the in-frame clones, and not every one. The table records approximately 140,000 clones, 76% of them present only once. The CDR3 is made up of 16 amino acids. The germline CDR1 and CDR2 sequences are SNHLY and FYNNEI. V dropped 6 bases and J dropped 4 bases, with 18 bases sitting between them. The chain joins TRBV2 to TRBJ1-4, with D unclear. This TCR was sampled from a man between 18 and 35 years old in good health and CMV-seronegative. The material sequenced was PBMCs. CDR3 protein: CASRASPSGINEKLFF. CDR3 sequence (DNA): TGTGCCAGCAGAGCATCTCCGTCCGGTATTAATGAAAAACTGTTTTTT. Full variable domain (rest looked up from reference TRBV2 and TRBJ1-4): EPEVTQTPSHQVTQMGQEVILRCVPISNHLYFYWYRQILGQKVEFLVSFYNNEISEKSEIFDDQFSVERPDGSNFTLKIRSTKLEDSAMYFCASRASPSGINEKLFFGSGTQLSVL.